A selection of T cell receptor beta chains follows, all from one sample in a study of blood T cells in healthy people across ages. TCRdb reprocessed the 5' RACE reads with MiXCR, giving one entry per CDR3 protein. The table has 780,000 or so distinct CDR3 sequences, approximately 60% seen once. Sequencing was done on a sample of blood. Receptors were obtained from a man aged 40-55 years in good health. Both conserved end residues are part of each CDR3. The D gene is left open where the match is weak. The size field is filled for only some rows; it gives once, few, many or a size class.

size	J	length	D	V	DNA	CDR3
few	TRBJ1-5	13	TRBD1	TRBV29-1	TGCAGCGTCTCAGGGGGCGCAGGGCAGCCCCAGCATTTT	CSVSGGAGQPQHF
NA	TRBJ2-7	13	NA	TRBV5-4	TGTGCCAGCAGCCGACAGTCCACCTACGAGCAGTACTTC	CASSRQSTYEQYF
NA	TRBJ1-2	14	TRBD1	TRBV10-3	TGTGCCACCGGATCGGGACAGGACCCTTATGGCTACACCTTC	CATGSGQDPYGYTF
few	TRBJ2-5	12	NA	TRBV20-1	TGCAGTGCTAGCTGGTCACAAGAGACCCAGTACTTC	CSASWSQETQYF
NA	TRBJ1-4	12	NA	TRBV6-2/TRBV6-3	TGTGCCAGCAGTTATGGACAGACGAAACTGTTTTTT	CASSYGQTKLFF
NA	TRBJ2-7	17	TRBD2	TRBV7-9	TGTGCCAGCTTGGGGACTAGCGGGAGCAATCCATCCTACGAGCAGTACTTC	CASLGTSGSNPSYEQYF
NA	TRBJ2-1	14	NA	TRBV20-1	TGCAGTATCGAGGCCTCGTTCGTTGACAATGAGCAGTTCTTC	CSIEASFVDNEQFF
few	TRBJ2-6	18	TRBD2	TRBV14	TGTGCCAGCAGCCAAGATCTTTGGGGGACTATCAGGGCCAACGTCCTGACTTTC	CASSQDLWGTIRANVLTF
NA	TRBJ1-6	14	NA	TRBV25-1	TGTGCCAGCAGTGAAAACTGGGAAGATTCACCCCTCCACTTT	CASSENWEDSPLHF
NA	TRBJ2-7	14	NA	TRBV7-9	TGTGCCAGCAGCCCCGCAGCTAGCTCCTACGAGCAGTACTTC	CASSPAASSYEQYF
once	TRBJ2-3	21	TRBD2	TRBV6-1	TGTGCCAGCAGCCCCTCCGCCCGACCCCTACTAGCGGGGGATAGCACAGATACGCAGTATTTT	CASSPSARPLLAGDSTDTQYF
NA	TRBJ1-2	12	NA	TRBV7-2	TGTGCCAGCAGCTTAGATATTTCGGGCCACACCTTC	CASSLDISGHTF
few	TRBJ2-5	14	NA	TRBV29-1	TGCAGCGTTGATTCGACACCGGGGAGGGAGACCCAGTACTTC	CSVDSTPGRETQYF
many	TRBJ2-5	18	NA	TRBV5-4	TGTGCCAGCAGCTTTTGGGTGACGAGGACAGTGCGACAAGAGACCCAGTACTTC	CASSFWVTRTVRQETQYF
NA	TRBJ2-7	17	NA	TRBV9	TGTGCCAGCAGCGTAGAGTCGGATGCCAGCTCCGACAATGAGCAGTACTTC	CASSVESDASSDNEQYF
once	TRBJ2-4	13	NA	TRBV7-3	TGTGCCAGCAGCTCGGGGATAGGGGGGGAGCAGTACTTC	CASSSGIGGEQYF
NA	TRBJ1-1	19	TRBD1	TRBV7-9	TGTGCCAGCAGCCCCCGTAACCGGGACAGGGGGCCTATGAACACTGAAGCTTTCTTT	CASSPRNRDRGPMNTEAFF
NA	TRBJ2-2	13	TRBD1	TRBV6-5	TGTGCCAGCAGGGCGACAGGGAGCGGGGAGCTGTTTTTT	CASRATGSGELFF
NA	TRBJ2-7	17	TRBD2	TRBV14	TGTGCCAGCAGCCAAGGGAAACTAGCGGGAGCGAGCTACGAGCAGTACTTC	CASSQGKLAGASYEQYF
once	TRBJ2-3	15	TRBD2	TRBV7-3	TGTGCCAGCAGCTCTGGGACTACCCGCACAGATACGCAGTATTTT	CASSSGTTRTDTQYF
NA	TRBJ2-5	14	TRBD1	TRBV27	TGTGCCAGCAGCCGACCGGGACAGGGGGAGACCCAGTACTTC	CASSRPGQGETQYF
few	TRBJ1-4	14	NA	TRBV3-1	TGTGCCAGCAGCCAAGAAGGAAGACGGGAAAAACTGTTTTTT	CASSQEGRREKLFF
NA	TRBJ2-5	16	TRBD2	TRBV12-3/TRBV12-4	TGTGCCAGCAGCACGGGGACTAGCGGGGTTCCTGAGACCCAGTACTTC	CASSTGTSGVPETQYF
NA	TRBJ2-1	13	NA	TRBV5-1	TGCGCCAGCAGCTTGGGAACTTCCAATGAGCAGTTCTTC	CASSLGTSNEQFF
NA	TRBJ2-6	17	TRBD2	TRBV20-1	TGCAGTGCTAGTGTCGCGGGGGACCCCTCTGGGGCCAACGTCCTGACTTTC	CSASVAGDPSGANVLTF
NA	TRBJ2-5	14	NA	TRBV24-1	TGTGCCACCAGTGATACCAGGGGCGCGGAGACCCAGTACTTC	CATSDTRGAETQYF
NA	TRBJ2-7	15	TRBD1	TRBV19	TGTGCCAGTAGTATGACCAGGACAGGGGATTACGAGCAGTACTTC	CASSMTRTGDYEQYF
NA	TRBJ2-3	17	TRBD2	TRBV20-1	TGCAGTGCTCCCGGAGCCGGGGCTAGCGGGAGTTTGGATACGCAGTATTTT	CSAPGAGASGSLDTQYF
NA	TRBJ1-4	15	NA	TRBV4-3	TGCGCCAGCAGCCGGATACGGTTAGGCGGTGAAAAACTGTTTTTT	CASSRIRLGGEKLFF
NA	TRBJ1-2	15	TRBD1	TRBV29-1	TGCAGCGTTGAAGAGGGTGGACAGGGAGGCTATGGCTACACCTTC	CSVEEGGQGGYGYTF
NA	TRBJ2-5	14	NA	TRBV2	TGTGCCAGCGGTCGGACGGCGAGCTACAATGAGCAGTACTTC	CASGRTASYNEQYF
NA	TRBJ2-2	13	NA	TRBV7-2	TGTGCCCTTGGGGTTTCGGCCACCGGGGAGCTGTTTTTT	CALGVSATGELFF
few	TRBJ2-5	12	NA	TRBV20-1	TGCAGTGCGGACAGACCTCAAGAGACCCAGTACTTC	CSADRPQETQYF
NA	TRBJ2-7	14	NA	TRBV12-3/TRBV12-4	TGTGCCAGCAGTTTCGGGCAGGAAGGGTACGAGCAGTACTTC	CASSFGQEGYEQYF
NA	TRBJ2-3	16	NA	TRBV6-6	TGTGCCAGCAGTTACGGGCTAGCGACTAGCACAGATACGCAGTATTTT	CASSYGLATSTDTQYF
NA	TRBJ2-7	13	TRBD1	TRBV29-1	TGCAGCGTGGGGACAGGACCCTGGAGGGAGCAGTACTTC	CSVGTGPWREQYF
NA	TRBJ2-1	20	TRBD2	TRBV6-1	TGTGCCAGCAGTGACAAAGGGGGACTAGCACACGGGGGCTCCTACAATGAGCAGTTCTTC	CASSDKGGLAHGGSYNEQFF
NA	TRBJ2-5	16	NA	TRBV9	TGTGCCAGCAGCCCCCAGAGGGACCAAGTCGGGGAGACCCAGTACTTC	CASSPQRDQVGETQYF
few	TRBJ2-3	17	TRBD2	TRBV12-3/TRBV12-4	TGTGCCAGCAGTAGAAGCCCCGGACTAGCGTCTGCAGATACGCAGTATTTT	CASSRSPGLASADTQYF
NA	TRBJ2-3	16	NA	TRBV6-5	TGTGCCAGCAGTTACTCGGGGAACCTAGGCACAGATACGCAGTATTTT	CASSYSGNLGTDTQYF
NA	TRBJ2-3	14	TRBD2	TRBV7-2	TGTGCCAGCAAGCTAGCGGGGGGACCAGATACGCAGTATTTT	CASKLAGGPDTQYF
NA	TRBJ2-1	17	TRBD2	TRBV6-2/TRBV6-3	TGTGCCAGCAGTTATTTGGCTAGCGGGCCTAGGTACAATGAGCAGTTCTTC	CASSYLASGPRYNEQFF
NA	TRBJ2-5	14	NA	TRBV2	TGTGTCAGCAATCCACAGGTAGTACAAGAGACCCAGTACTTC	CVSNPQVVQETQYF